Sequencing of this T cell receptor (beta chain) was carried out in a study of early T cells in non-severe SARS-CoV-2 infection. Germline CDR1 is SGHTA and CDR2 is FQGNSA. V shed 6 bases and J shed 0 bases, with 12 bases lying between them. CDR3 size: 15 residues. TCRdb reprocessed the 5' RACE reads with MiXCR, giving one entry per CDR3 protein. The sample includes some 30,000 distinct CDR3 sequences, 4.5% to 7% of them seen just once. This clonotype was seen repeatedly, ten times or more. The gene calls are TRBV7-2 and TRBJ1-5; tentatively, D is TRBD1 (5 bases). This clonotype was sampled from an adult who was a healthcare worker with PCR-confirmed SARS-CoV-2 infection or an uninfected control (not recorded which). Source material: whole blood. Written as DNA, the CDR3 is TGTGCCAGCAGGTTTGCAGACAGTAGCAATCAGCCCCAGCATTTT. This sequence encodes CASRFADSSNQPQHF.